These 31 T cell receptor beta chains were all obtained from the same sample, sequenced in a study. TCRdb independently ran MiXCR on the 5' RACE reads; one entry per CDR3 protein. The profile shows some 12,000 distinct CDR3 sequences, 51% of them singletons. The sorted Tregs were CD4+CD25+CD127-/low cells. The material sequenced was tumor-infiltrating Tregs sorted from the breast tumor. The receptors come from a female donor with breast cancer.

The genes are TRBV7-8 and TRBJ2-1, with a possible D match to TRBD2 (5 bases). The V end lost 2 bases, the J end lost 4 bases, and 33 bases lay between the germline ends. This CDR3 contains 22 residues. The germline CDR1 and CDR2 sequences are SGHVS and FQNEAQ. The CDR3 sequence: CASSLRTRLGSVSSLVYNEQFF. The CDR3 nucleotides are TGTGCCAGCAGCTTAAGGACTCGTCTTGGGAGCGTCTCCTCACTCGTTTACAATGAGCAGTTCTTC. Looking up the rest from reference TRBV7-8 and TRBJ2-1 gives the full variable domain: GAGVSQSPRYKVAKRGQDVALRCDPISGHVSLFWYQQALGQGPEFLTYFQNEAQLDKSGLPSDRFFAERPEGSVSTLKIQRTQQEDSAVYLCASSLRTRLGSVSSLVYNEQFFGPGTRLTVL.

The genes are TRBV7-2 and TRBJ2-1; TRBD1 aligns across 8 bases. The V gene end was trimmed by 0 bases and the J gene end by 15 bases; junction bases not matched to a gene: 10. Germline CDR1 SGHTA, CDR2 FQGNSA. This CDR3 contains 14 residues. The CDR3 DNA reads TGTGCCAGCAGCTTAGCGGGGGGTTTCCAGGGGGCGTTCTTC. Its protein is CASSLAGGFQGAFF.

CDR3 bases: TGCGCCAGCAGGCCCCTCCCTAGCGCCGACTACAATGAGCAGTTCTTC. It is translated as CASRPLPSADYNEQFF. V is TRBV5-1 and J is TRBJ2-1; perhaps TRBD2 as D (6 bases). This CDR3 contains 16 residues. Per the germline V gene, CDR1 is SGHRS and CDR2 is YFSETQ. The V and J ends lost 5 bases and 3 bases respectively, with 18 bases between them. The full variable domain, rest sourced from reference TRBV5-1 and TRBJ2-1, is KAGVTQTPRYLIKTRGQQVTLSCSPISGHRSVSWYQQTPGQGLQFLFEYFSETQRNKGNFPGRFSGRQFSNSRSEMNVSTLELGDSALYLCASRPLPSADYNEQFFGPGTRLTVL.

The chain uses TRBV2 and TRBJ1-2, with TRBD1 matching over 9 bases. Per germline, CDR1 SNHLY and CDR2 FYNNEI. The CDR3 consists of 13 residues. Trimming took 6 bases from V and 6 from J; bases not matched to a gene: 5. CDR3 bases: TGTGCCAGCAGCTGGACAGGGGAAAATGGCTACACCTTC. It specifies CASSWTGENGYTF.

CDR3 sequence reads: CASSINSGNPGTDTQYF. The CDR3 DNA reads TGTGCCAGCAGCATCAATAGCGGTAACCCAGGCACAGATACGCAGTATTTT. V and J are TRBV7-8 and TRBJ2-3; D is perhaps TRBD2 (6 bases). Trimming shortened V by 5 bases and J by 1 base, and 19 bases separated the two germline ends. The CDR3 extends over 17 amino acids. Germline CDR1 and CDR2: SGHVS and FQNEAQ.

This clonotype was seen only a few times. This chain joins TRBV5-1 and TRBJ1-1; D possibly corresponds to TRBD1 (6 bases). Trimming removed 4 bases from V and 6 bases from J, with 22 bases in between. The CDR3 length is 16 residues. Looked up from germline, CDR1 is SGHRS and CDR2 is YFSETQ. Here the CDR3 reads CASSPRNLQGIAEAFF. DNA of the CDR3: TGCGCCAGCAGCCCGCGTAACTTACAGGGTATCGCTGAAGCTTTCTTT.

Note on this clonotype: One junction end does not reproduce the germline sequence, and a read error may be involved. This chain links TRBV20-1 with TRBJ1-2; D perhaps matches TRBD1 (6 bases). This CDR3 has 14 residues. In germline, CDR1 is DFQATT, CDR2 SNEGSKA (reference sequence). DNA of the CDR3: TGCAGCGCTATACTAGACAGGAGAATATATGGCTACACCTTC. Residues: CSAILDRRIYGYTF.

The CDR3 is CSARGDYEQYF. DNA of the CDR3: TGCAGTGCTAGGGGTGACTACGAGCAGTACTTC. The chain joins TRBV20-1 to TRBJ2-7, with no clear D. CDR3 length: 11 residues. Germline V gene sequence: CDR1 DFQATT, CDR2 SNEGSKA (reference sequence). The V gene lost 3 bases and the J gene lost 3 bases, with 6 bases spanning the gap.

This clonotype was counted only a few times. The chain has TRBV7-2 and TRBJ1-2; the D is unclear. Germline lookup yields CDR1 SGHTA and CDR2 FQGNSA. V lost 4 bases and J lost 4, with 10 bases in between. This CDR3 spans 13 amino acids. CDR3 sequence: CASSSRRGYGYTF. CDR3 coding DNA: TGTGCCAGCAGCTCTCGACGGGGCTATGGCTACACCTTC.

The rearrangement uses TRBV9 and TRBJ1-2; 11 bases are a match to TRBD1. V shed 4 bases and J 2 bases; nucleotides not matched to a gene: 7. Germline V gene sequence: CDR1 SGDLS, CDR2 YYNGEE. This CDR3 is built from 16 residues. For the CDR3, the DNA is TGTGCCAGCAGCCCTTACTGGGACAGGGGGAACTATGGCTACACCTTC. Its protein is CASSPYWDRGNYGYTF.

The rearrangement uses TRBV29-1 and TRBJ1-1, with D unclear. Trimming cost V 1 base and J 1 base, with 16 bases left between them. The CDR3 sequence is 16 residues long. CDR1 is SQVTM and CDR2 is ANQGSEA in the germline V gene. CDR3 DNA: TGCAGCGTTGAAGTTGATTTTGCGTCAGCGAACACTGAAGCTTTCTTT. Translated: CSVEVDFASANTEAFF. Complete variable domain (other parts from reference TRBV29-1 and TRBJ1-1): SAVISQKPSRDICQRGTSLTIQCQVDSQVTMMFWYRQQPGQSLTLIATANQGSEATYESGFVIDKFPISRPNLTFSTLTVSNMSPEDSSIYLCSVEVDFASANTEAFFGQGTRLTVV.

The gene calls are TRBV5-1 and TRBJ2-3; 7 bases agree with TRBD1. Germline V gene data show CDR1 as SGHRS and CDR2 as YFSETQ. The ends lost 4 bases at V and 0 bases at J; junction bases unmatched: 8. This CDR3 contains 16 residues. The CDR3 region has the DNA TGCGCCAGCAGCCTCCGAGGACAGGAGAGCACAGATACGCAGTATTTT. Residues: CASSLRGQESTDTQYF.

This clonotype is medium-sized within its sample. The genes are TRBV10-3 and TRBJ2-3, with D perhaps matching TRBD2 (6 bases). Trimming took off 11 bases at V and 5 bases at J, with 14 bases between the two ends. The germline CDR1 and CDR2 sequences are ENHRY and SYGVKD. The CDR3 contains 12 residues. The CDR3 bases are TGTGCCTCGAGGGGCGGGGTAGATACGCAGTATTTT. This sequence encodes CASRGGVDTQYF.

In its sample, this clonotype was seen a few times. The rearrangement joins TRBV10-2 to TRBJ1-5; TRBD1 is a possible D gene (5 bases). Trimming stripped 6 bases from V and 5 bases from J, with 11 bases between. This CDR3 region has 13 residues. CDR1 WSHSY and CDR2 SAAADI come from the germline V gene. The CDR3: CASSGHMDQPQHF. For the CDR3, the DNA is TGCGCCAGCAGCGGACATATGGATCAGCCCCAGCATTTT.

The rearrangement uses TRBV20-1 and TRBJ1-5; 7 nucleotides agree with TRBD1. Germline-derived CDR1 and CDR2 are DFQATT and SNEGSKA (reference sequence). This CDR3 is 15 amino acids long. V shed 1 base and J 2 bases; nucleotides not matched to a gene: 5. CDR3: CSARGRQGGNQPQHF. The DNA of the CDR3 is TGCAGTGCTAGAGGACGACAGGGAGGCAATCAGCCCCAGCATTTT.

By share, this clonotype counts as medium-sized (0.01 to 0.1%). The chain combines TRBV20-1 with TRBJ2-4; 7 bases fit TRBD2. Losses at the gene ends were 6 bases for V and 0 bases for J; bases not matched to a gene: 8. CDR1 and CDR2 (germline): DFQATT, SNEGSKA (reference sequence). The length of the CDR3 is 15 residues. The CDR3 bases are TGCAGTGCCAAAGGGGACTACACAGCCAAAAACATTCAGTACTTC. Protein product: CSAKGDYTAKNIQYF.

The chain employs TRBV4-1 and TRBJ2-3, with D perhaps TRBD2 (6 bases). The germline V and J ends were trimmed by 2 bases and 5 bases, with 14 bases remaining between them. In germline, CDR1 is MGHRA, CDR2 YSYEKL. This CDR3 comprises 15 residues. The CDR3 is CASSQRGTPVDTQYF. The CDR3 bases are TGCGCCAGCAGCCAACGCGGGACTCCTGTAGATACGCAGTATTTT.

The gene calls are TRBV7-9 and TRBJ2-7; TRBD1 is a possible D gene (7 bases). Germline lookup yields CDR1 SEHNR and CDR2 FQNEAQ (reference sequence). The CDR3 totals 14 residues. V dropped 5 bases and J dropped 4 bases, with 15 bases sitting between them. DNA for the CDR3: TGTGCCAGCAGCCGGGACAGCGGGTGGTACGAGCAGTACTTC. Encoded protein: CASSRDSGWYEQYF. Combining the CDR3 with reference TRBV7-9 and TRBJ2-7 gives the whole variable domain DTGVSQNPRHKITKRGQNVTFRCDPISEHNRLYWYRQTLGQGPEFLTYFQNEAQLEKSRLLSDRFSAERPKGSFSTLEIQRTEQGDSAMYLCASSRDSGWYEQYFGPGTRLTVT.

The V call is TRBV12-3 or TRBV12-4, the J call TRBJ2-1; D is perhaps TRBD2 (5 bases). V was cut by 6 bases and J by 7 bases, with 13 bases left in between. This CDR3 region has 13 residues. CDR3 region: CASSRLSYNEQFF. The CDR3 DNA sequence: TGTGCCAGCAGCCGACTATCTTATAATGAGCAGTTCTTC.

V usage is TRBV5-1 and J usage is TRBJ2-7; D possibly corresponds to TRBD1 (6 bases). Germline CDR1 reads SGHRS; CDR2 reads YFSETQ. With 1 base removed from V and 5 bases from J, the gap between germline ends came to 16 bases. The CDR3 spans 15 residues. CDR3 coding DNA: TGCGCCAGCAGCTTGAGAGTTGGGGGCAGCCACGAGCAGTACTTC. Translating it yields CASSLRVGGSHEQYF.

Comment on this clonotype: The junction shows a germline mismatch at one end, possibly a read error. The chain joins TRBV20-1 to TRBJ2-1, with TRBD2 matching over 10 bases. CDR3 length: 14 residues. CDR1 is DFQATT, CDR2 SNEGSKA, per germline (reference sequence). DNA of the CDR3: TGCAGTGCTCAGAGCGGGAGGGCCTATAATGAGCAGTTCTTC. Translating it yields CSAQSGRAYNEQFF.

V gene TRBV4-2 combines with J gene TRBJ2-5, with D hard to call. CDR3 size: 14 residues. Per the germline V gene, CDR1 is LGHNA and CDR2 is YNFKEQ. Trimming took off 5 bases at V and 2 bases at J, with 12 bases between the two ends. CDR3 bases: TGTGCCAGCAGCACGACGACGAGGCAAGAGACCCAGTACTTC. It specifies CASSTTTRQETQYF.

CDR3 loop: CAWKLGDKAFF. For the CDR3, the DNA is TGTGCCTGGAAACTGGGTGATAAAGCTTTCTTT. The chain recombines TRBV30 with TRBJ1-1; D unresolved. CDR3 length: 11 residues. The germline gives CDR1 GTSNPN, CDR2 SVGIG (reference sequence). Trimming took off 4 bases at V and 9 bases at J, with 12 bases between the two ends. Supplemented by reference TRBV30 and TRBJ1-1, the full variable domain reads SQTIHQWPATLVQPVGSPLSLECTVEGTSNPNLYWYRQAAGRGLQLLFYSVGIGQISSEVPQNLSASRPQDRQFILSSKKLLLSDSGFYLCAWKLGDKAFFGQGTRLTVV.

The genes are TRBV12-3 or TRBV12-4 and TRBJ1-5, with 7 bases that match TRBD1. The CDR3 is made up of 15 amino acids. Trimming took 3 bases from V and 7 from J; bases not matched to a gene: 9. Here the CDR3 DNA reads TGTGCCAGCAGTTTTAGACAGGGCGGGAGACAGCCCCAGCATTTT. It encodes CASSFRQGGRQPQHF.

This clonotype was seen only a few times. The CDR3: CASSNRGSGEAFF. In nucleotides, the CDR3 is TGTGCCAGCAGTAACAGGGGATCGGGTGAAGCTTTCTTT. The rearrangement joins TRBV6-2 or TRBV6-3 to TRBJ1-1, with 7 bases that match TRBD1. The CDR3 spans 13 residues. With 5 bases clipped from V and 7 bases from J, the junction kept 7 bases outside the gene matches. Germline V gene lookup returns CDR1 MNHEY and CDR2 SVGEGT.

The chain employs TRBV7-9 and TRBJ2-2; D uncertain. V lost 3 bases to trimming and J lost 0 bases, with 2 bases between them. Germline CDR1 is SEHNR and CDR2 is FQNEAQ (reference sequence). This CDR3 has 13 amino acids. CDR3: CASSFSNTGELFF. CDR3 in DNA: TGTGCCAGCAGCTTCTCGAACACCGGGGAGCTGTTTTTT.

V usage is TRBV29-1 and J usage is TRBJ1-1; D might be TRBD1 (6 bases). The CDR3 has 14 residues. Trimming took off 2 bases at V and 0 bases at J, with 10 bases between the two ends. From germline, CDR1 is SQVTM and CDR2 ANQGSEA. The CDR3 sequence: CSVERDNMNTEAFF. CDR3 nucleotides: TGCAGCGTTGAACGGGACAACATGAACACTGAAGCTTTCTTT. The full variable domain, rest sourced from reference TRBV29-1 and TRBJ1-1, is SAVISQKPSRDICQRGTSLTIQCQVDSQVTMMFWYRQQPGQSLTLIATANQGSEATYESGFVIDKFPISRPNLTFSTLTVSNMSPEDSSIYLCSVERDNMNTEAFFGQGTRLTVV.

This clonotype was seen only a few times. The junction departs from germline at one end; a sequencing error may be responsible. The chain links TRBV7-6 to TRBJ1-3; D not certain. Looked up from germline, CDR1 is SGHVS and CDR2 is FNYEAQ. The CDR3 contains 13 residues. The CDR3 coding sequence is TGTGCCAGCAGCTTAGTCATCAGAGACACCGTATATTTT. The encoded protein is CASSLVIRDTVYF.

This clonotype was observed a few times. The V call is TRBV10-3, the J call TRBJ1-2; TRBD1 might be the D (5 bases). V lost 8 bases and J 8 bases, leaving 18 bases between the germline ends. The CDR3 has 13 residues. The germline gives CDR1 ENHRY, CDR2 SYGVKD. CDR3 in amino acids: CAIRGGGAGGYTF. DNA for the CDR3: TGTGCCATCCGCGGCGGCGGGGCGGGCGGCTACACCTTC.

This clonotype was observed a handful of times. J is TRBJ2-1 and V is TRBV11-1; D is ambiguous. This CDR3 region has 13 residues. Per the germline V gene, CDR1 is SGHAT and CDR2 is FQDESV (reference sequence). The V gene lost 1 base and the J gene lost 10 bases, with 11 bases spanning the gap. The CDR3: CASSLVLGREQFF. The CDR3 DNA reads TGTGCCAGCAGCTTAGTTCTTGGTCGGGAGCAGTTCTTC.

The rearrangement joins TRBV20-1 to TRBJ2-2; D might be TRBD2 (5 bases). The CDR3 contains 14 residues. Germline V CDR1 and CDR2: DFQATT, SNEGSKA (reference sequence). Deletions cut 4 bases from V and 1 base from J, with 10 bases between. The CDR3 is CSAKLVGNTGELFF. Here the CDR3 DNA reads TGCAGTGCTAAACTAGTTGGGAACACCGGGGAGCTGTTTTTT.